Shown below are 8 T cell receptor beta chains from a single sample sequenced in a study of blood T cell repertoires in COVID-19. TCRdb's table, derived via immunoSEQ multiplex PCR, lists solely in-frame clones and lacks some. The sample comprises about 240,000 clones, around 90% of which are singletons, and approximately 7.9% rests with the top ten. Sequencing input: peripheral blood. Receptor source: a man aged 55 to 70 who had recovered from COVID-19.

This clone was detected once. The chain joins TRBV4-2 to TRBJ2-3, with 13 bases lining up with TRBD2. This CDR3 is 16 amino acids long. Germline V gene sequence: CDR1 LGHNA, CDR2 YNFKEQ. J lost 6 bases, V lost 5 bases, and 8 bases had no gene match. The CDR3 is CASSLRTSGGADTQYF. DNA for the CDR3: TGTGCCAGCAGCTTACGTACTAGCGGGGGGGCGGATACGCAGTATTTT.

This clone occurred once. This rearrangement joins TRBV11-2 to TRBJ2-7; possibly TRBD1 for D (5 bases). CDR3 length: 13 amino acids. CDR1 is SGHAT, CDR2 FQNNGV, per germline. This CDR3 reads CASSFRQLLSLDV. The CDR3 bases are TGTGCCAGCAGCTTTCGACAGCTCCTCTCGCTCGACGTC.

The chain recombines TRBV2 with TRBJ2-7, with 9 bases fitting TRBD1. Germline loops: CDR1 SNHLY, CDR2 FYNNEI. The V segment lost 5 bases and the J segment 3 bases; nucleotides outside the gene matches: 8. The CDR3 has 15 residues. The CDR3 loop reads CASSQGQGTLYEQYF. The CDR3 region has the DNA TGTGCCAGCAGTCAAGGACAGGGGACCCTCTACGAGCAGTACTTC.

The chain couples TRBV15 to TRBJ1-1; 7 nucleotides agree with TRBD1. This CDR3 is 13 amino acids long. With 9 bases clipped from V and 0 bases from J, the junction kept 4 bases outside the gene matches. Germline V gene data show CDR1 as LNHNV and CDR2 as YYDKDF (reference sequence). CDR3 protein: CATGGGMNTEAFF. The CDR3 bases are TGTGCCACAGGGGGCGGGATGAACACTGAAGCTTTCTTT. The variable domain in full, with the rest retrieved from reference TRBV15 and TRBJ1-1, is DAMVIQNPRYQVTQFGKPVTLSCSQTLNHNVMYWYQQKSSQAPKLLFHYYDKDFNNEADTPDNFQSRRPNTSFCFLDIRSPGLGDTAMYLCATGGGMNTEAFFGQGTRLTVV.

This clone was found once. V usage is TRBV2 and J usage is TRBJ1-1, with a weak D call TRBD1 (5 bases). The CDR3 spans 16 residues. The V end lost 0 bases, the J end lost 11 bases, and 22 bases lay between the germline ends. CDR1 and CDR2 (germline): SNHLY, FYNNEI. CDR3: CASSEAQGRVGSSAFF. The CDR3 DNA reads as TGTGCCAGCAGTGAAGCTCAAGGCAGGGTGGGGTCTTCGGCTTTCTTT.

This chain links TRBV3-1 (or the pseudogene TRBV3-2) with TRBJ2-7; D possibly corresponds to TRBD2 (5 bases). The V end lost 3 bases, the J end lost 3 bases, and 12 bases lay between the germline ends. Per germline, CDR1 LGHDT and CDR2 YNNKEL (reference sequence). This CDR3 is 14 amino acids long. CDR3 in amino acids: CASSHRGNSYEQYV. As DNA, the CDR3 is TGTGCCAGCAGCCATCGGGGAAACAGCTACGAGCAGTACGTC.

V gene TRBV12-3 or TRBV12-4 combines with J gene TRBJ1-2, with D maybe TRBD1 (6 bases). The CDR3 totals 13 residues. The V gene lost 4 bases and the J gene lost 8 bases, with 14 bases spanning the gap. The CDR3 bases are TGTGCCAGCAGTTCCGACAGGTCCGGGGGCTACACCTTC. Translation gives CASSSDRSGGYTF.

The rearrangement joins TRBV6-5 to TRBJ2-5; 10 positions match TRBD2. Trimming took 1 base from V and 7 from J; bases not matched to a gene: 9. CDR1 is MNHEY and CDR2 is SVGAGI in the germline V gene. There are 16 residues in the CDR3. The CDR3 DNA sequence: TGTGCCAGCAGTTACTTCAGCGGGGGGGCCTCGGTGACCCAGTACTTC. It codes for CASSYFSGGASVTQYF.